A selection of T cell receptor beta chains follows, all from one sample in a study of PD-L1 blockade in urothelial cancer. The data were produced by immunoSEQ multiplex PCR, yet TCRdb's version contains in-frame clones alone and is incomplete. Among tens of thousands of clones listed, roughly 90% were seen once. Specimen: PBMCs, collected around atezolizumab (anti-PD-L1) treatment. Source of these receptors: a man in his sixties or seventies with urothelial cancer. Each CDR3 is given with its conserved first and last residue. A D gene is named only where the DNA matches it firmly. Some rows have no size entry. The others give once, few or many, or a class for an expanded clone.

j_call v_call clone_size d_call cdr3_nt cdr3_aa
TRBJ2-7 TRBV28 few TRBD1 TGTGCCAGCAGTTCCTCCGGGACAGGGGGTGGCGAGCAGTACTTC CASSSSGTGGGEQYF
TRBJ2-1 TRBV5-1 - TRBD1 TGCGCCAGCAGCTTGGGGGGGACAGGGTCCTACAATGAGCAGTTCTTC CASSLGGTGSYNEQFF
TRBJ2-1 TRBV9 - - TGTGCCAGCAGCGTAGAACAGCATAATGAGCAGTTCTTC CASSVEQHNEQFF
TRBJ2-3 TRBV9 - - TGTGCCAGCAGCGTAGCAGGTCTGGGCACAGATACGCAGTATTTT CASSVAGLGTDTQYF
TRBJ1-1 TRBV7-8 - TRBD1 TGTGCCAGCAGCTTATCAACAGGGGGCACTGAAGCTTTCTTT CASSLSTGGTEAFF
TRBJ2-3 TRBV7-9 - TRBD2 TGTGCCAGCAGCTTAGTTGCGGGAGGTGGGCAGTATTTT CASSLVAGGGQYF
TRBJ2-1 TRBV5-1 - TRBD2 TGCGCCAGCACCCCTAGCGGGAGGGGGTCCTACAATGAGCAGTTCTTC CASTPSGRGSYNEQFF
TRBJ1-1 TRBV4-2 - - TGTGCCAGCAGCCAAGTGACACAGAACACTGAAGCTTTCTTT CASSQVTQNTEAFF
TRBJ2-3 TRBV6-6 - TRBD1 TGTGCCAGCTTCAACAACAGGGGTCGGACAGATACGCAGTATTTT CASFNNRGRTDTQYF
TRBJ1-2 TRBV5-5 - - TGTGCCAGCAGCTTGAAGGAGTGGACGGGAATGGGCTATGGCTACACCTTC CASSLKEWTGMGYGYTF
TRBJ2-1 TRBV9 - TRBD2 TGTGCCAGCACCAGGGGACTAGCGGGAGTCTTGGACAATGAGCAGTTCTTC CASTRGLAGVLDNEQFF
TRBJ2-1 TRBV12-5 - - TGTGCTAGTGGTTTGTACGGGAGAGGGAATGAGCAGTTCTTC CASGLYGRGNEQFF
TRBJ2-2 TRBV5-1 - TRBD1 TGCGCCAGCAGCTTCGGGACAGCGAACACCGGGGAGCTGTTTTTT CASSFGTANTGELFF
TRBJ2-7 TRBV28 - TRBD2 TGTGCCAGCACGGGGGGGGAAGCGGGAGGCCTCTACGAGCAGTACTTC CASTGGEAGGLYEQYF
TRBJ2-1 TRBV5-6 - - TGTGCCAGCAGCTTGGATCGAGCCTCCTACAATGAGCAGTTCTTC CASSLDRASYNEQFF
TRBJ1-5 TRBV7-9 - - TGTGCCAGCAGGGGGGAAGGACATGGAGGGTCATCCCAGCATTTT CASRGEGHGGSSQHF